Listed below are T cell receptor beta chains from one sample, sequenced in a study of B cell selection in AIRE deficiency. Repertoires were generated with immunoSEQ multiplex PCR, while TCRdb's copy carries only in-frame clones and drops some. The sample consists of about 21,000 clones, over 90% of them appearing once. Sample: Tregs sorted from PBMCs. The receptor source for this set is a human donor with AIRE deficiency. Each CDR3 is given with its conserved first and last residue. A D gene is named only where the DNA matches it firmly. Clone size is given for some rows only: seen once, a few or many times, or a class if the clone is expanded.

TRBV5-1	TRBJ2-1	.	.	CASSLGGGFSSYNEQFF	TGCGCCAGCAGCTTGGGGGGGGGCTTTAGCTCCTACAATGAGCAGTTCTTC
TRBV5-1	TRBJ2-7	.	.	CASSLGGVRYEQYF	TGCGCCAGCAGCTTGGGGGGGGTGAGGTACGAGCAGTACTTC
TRBV30	TRBJ2-7	TRBD2	.	CAWTRSGDLGEQYF	TGTGCCTGGACCCGGAGCGGGGACCTGGGGGAGCAGTACTTC
TRBV4-2	TRBJ2-7	.	.	CASSQDPPGSTPYEQYF	TGTGCCAGCAGCCAAGATCCCCCCGGGAGTACCCCCTACGAGCAGTACTTC
TRBV7-8	TRBJ2-6	TRBD1	once	CASSPRQGKVSGANVLTF	TGTGCCAGCAGCCCGCGACAGGGTAAAGTGTCTGGGGCCAACGTCCTGACTTTC
TRBV28	TRBJ2-3	.	.	CASSLKVWGTQYF	TGTGCCAGCAGTTTAAAGGTCTGGGGTACGCAGTATTTT
TRBV6-1	TRBJ2-7	TRBD1	.	CASSGRDRGREQYF	TGTGCCAGCAGTGGCCGGGACAGGGGGCGCGAGCAGTACTTC
TRBV5-1	TRBJ2-7	TRBD1	.	CASSETGGGQYF	TGCGCCAGCAGCGAGACAGGGGGCGGACAGTACTTC
TRBV5-1	TRBJ2-3	.	.	CASSLAGGEMIDTQYF	TGCGCCAGCAGCTTGGCCGGGGGAGAGATGATAGATACGCAGTATTTT
TRBV27	TRBJ2-1	TRBD2	.	CASSLHSGSSYNEQFF	TGTGCCAGCAGTTTACATAGCGGGAGCTCCTACAATGAGCAGTTCTTC
TRBV9	TRBJ1-1	.	.	CASSPHGNTEAFF	TGTGCCAGCAGCCCACACGGGAACACTGAAGCTTTCTTT
TRBV18	TRBJ2-3	.	once	CASSPRGTVSTDTQYF	TGTGCCAGCTCACCCCGGGGAACAGTTAGCACAGATACGCAGTATTTT
TRBV19	TRBJ2-3	TRBD1	.	CASRKGATGTQYF	TGTGCCAGTAGGAAGGGGGCCACGGGAACGCAGTATTTT
TRBV2	TRBJ2-5	.	few	CASSGYSETQYF	TGTGCCAGCAGTGGTTACTCGGAGACCCAGTACTTC
TRBV10-3	TRBJ2-7	.	.	CAIGSFYEQYF	TGTGCCATCGGAAGCTTCTACGAGCAGTACTTC
TRBV5-6	TRBJ1-5	.	.	CASSLGSSSSNQPQHF	TGTGCCAGCAGCTTGGGGTCGTCGAGTAGCAATCAGCCCCAGCATTTT
TRBV6-6	TRBJ2-7	TRBD2	.	CASSRLGGEQYF	TGTGCCAGCAGTCGGCTGGGGGGGGAGCAGTACTTC
TRBV27	TRBJ1-2	.	.	CASSPRGIPSGYTF	TGTGCCAGCAGCCCACGGGGGATCCCCAGTGGCTACACCTTC
TRBV7-8	TRBJ1-1	.	.	CASSFSTVNTEAFF	TGTGCCAGCAGCTTCTCGACAGTTAACACTGAAGCTTTCTTT
TRBV5-1	TRBJ1-2	.	.	CASSPGISLYGYTF	TGCGCCAGCAGCCCCGGAATTAGCCTCTATGGCTACACCTTC
TRBV5-1	TRBJ1-4	TRBD1	.	CASRREGGGKLFF	TGCGCCAGCAGGAGGGAAGGGGGCGGAAAACTGTTTTTT
TRBV7-9	TRBJ1-2	TRBD1	.	CASSWGTGGSGYGYTF	TGTGCCAGCAGCTGGGGGACAGGGGGCTCGGGCTATGGCTACACCTTC
TRBV4-1	TRBJ2-2	.	.	CASSQDRGQHHTGELFF	TGCGCCAGCAGCCAAGATCGGGGGCAACACCACACCGGGGAGCTGTTTTTT
TRBV7-2	TRBJ2-1	TRBD2	.	CASSLTGLVTGNEQFF	TGTGCCAGCAGCTTGACGGGACTAGTGACGGGCAATGAGCAGTTCTTC
TRBV28	TRBJ2-2	.	once	CASSSILGGRYTGELFF	TGTGCCAGCAGTTCGATCCTCGGGGGGCGGTACACCGGGGAGCTGTTTTTT
TRBV7-2	TRBJ2-7	.	.	CASSLGSSRLAIPYEQYF	TGTGCCAGCAGCTTAGGCTCCAGCCGTCTAGCTATTCCCTACGAGCAGTACTTC
TRBV21-1	TRBJ2-3	.	.	CASSKCTQYF	TGTGCCAGCAGCAAATGCACGCAGTATTTT
TRBV4-3	TRBJ1-2	.	.	CASSQAVTPANSYGYTF	TGCGCCAGCAGCCAAGCGGTAACCCCTGCTAACTCCTATGGCTACACCTTC
TRBV7-9	TRBJ1-4	TRBD1	.	CASSLGTGGEKLFF	TGTGCCAGCAGCCTAGGGACAGGGGGTGAAAAACTGTTTTTT
TRBV11-3	TRBJ2-1	TRBD2	.	CASSLEGGSFNEQFF	TGTGCCAGCAGCTTAGAGGGCGGGAGCTTCAATGAGCAGTTCTTC
TRBV7-2	TRBJ1-5	TRBD1	.	CASSLVGGENQPQHF	TGTGCCAGCAGCTTAGTAGGGGGCGAGAATCAGCCCCAGCATTTT
TRBV5-3	TRBJ1-1	.	.	CARSLVGGRDSSTEAFF	TGTGCCAGAAGCTTGGTCGGGGGGCGCGACTCTAGCACTGAAGCTTTCTTT
TRBV6-6	TRBJ1-2	.	.	CASSSTGFGGYTF	TGTGCCAGCAGTTCCACAGGGTTTGGAGGCTACACCTTC
TRBV7-2	TRBJ2-2	.	.	CASSLSAGGELFF	TGTGCCAGCAGCTTATCCGCGGGCGGGGAGCTGTTTTTT
TRBV28	TRBJ2-1	TRBD1	.	CASSTGQGYYNEQFF	TGTGCCAGCAGCACGGGACAGGGATACTACAATGAGCAGTTCTTC
TRBV4-3	TRBJ2-5	TRBD2	.	CASSPWTSDQETQYF	TGCGCCAGCAGCCCTTGGACTAGCGACCAAGAGACCCAGTACTTC
TRBV9	TRBJ2-1	TRBD2	once	CASSVWPPPSGRANEQFF	TGTGCCAGCAGCGTATGGCCCCCACCTAGCGGGAGGGCCAATGAGCAGTTCTTC
TRBV12-5	TRBJ1-4	.	.	CASALEGEKLFF	TGTGCTAGTGCGCTCGAGGGCGAAAAACTGTTTTTT
TRBV6-5	TRBJ1-5	.	.	CASSTDSRYQPQHF	TGTGCCAGCAGTACGGACAGCAGATATCAGCCCCAGCATTTT
TRBV27	TRBJ1-5	.	once	CASSLRGVDQPQHF	TGTGCCAGCAGTTTAAGGGGAGTGGATCAGCCCCAGCATTTT